This T cell receptor (beta chain) was recorded in a study of shared clonotypes between healthy human individuals (dated by TCRdb to the early 2020s). Regarding the complete study: A few men and a couple of women, aged 18 to 49 years, made up the cohort. For each donor, CD4 naive and CD4 memory were each run on three plates, CD8 naive on two plates, and CD8 memory on one plate. Blood TCR repertoires of about five healthy adults were deeply sequenced to estimate repertoire size and the extent of clonotype sharing between individuals. Different laboratories and diverse techniques were used to prepare libraries and sequence TCR repertoires, to increase sequencing depth and limit assay-specific biases. Between about 0.8 and 9.5 billion PBMCs per donor were obtained by leukapheresis.

What the study reported, not specific to this receptor: Incomplete sequencing was indicated by rarefaction of sorted-subset datasets, despite the large sequencing depth. Naive subsets generally had larger estimated clonotype richness than memory subsets did. When a handful of donors were compared, the shared fraction of clonotypes was around 5% for naive CD4, 3.5% for naive CD8, about 2.4% for memory CD4, and 0.4% for memory CD8. Compared with non-shared clonotypes, clonotypes shared by all four sorted-subset donors had higher generation probabilities. Pairwise subsampling indicated that sequencing depth was expected to affect the degree of clonotype sharing among donors. The small number of donors limited the genetic and exposure-history diversity represented. Sampling was limited to blood, and TCR repertoires in tissue likely differ from TCR repertoires in blood.

Its CDR3 holds 17 amino acids, cysteine through phenylalanine. CDR3 DNA only is kept here, 51 bases in frame from base 1. As encoded in the germline V gene, CDR1 is LGHNA while CDR2 is YSLEER. Trimming costs V 4 bases and J 2 bases, and their ends lie 20 bases apart. About this clone itself: This clone's antigen is unknown. Per-nucleotide qualities are absent, and no much larger clonotype sits a single base away.

The donors were healthy, HIV-negative adults with no recently reported acute infections or vaccinations. Every donor was a Caucasian adult living in Nashville, Tennessee, USA. The CD8 memory samples were a combination of magnetically selected CD45RO+ cells and CCR7-negative CD45RA+ effector memory (TemRA) cells. Blood was obtained by leukapheresis, after which PBMCs were separated by Ficoll-Histopaque density gradient centrifugation and cryopreserved in liquid nitrogen vapor phase. Analytical flow cytometry was used to check the purity and quantity of every magnetically sorted T cell population. Genomic DNA was isolated from each sorted fraction and quantified by UV absorbance on a Nanodrop 2000c. Using the deep immunoSEQ assay, TCR CDR3 regions were amplified from genomic DNA by multiplex PCR. Extracted genomic DNA from each cell subset was distributed evenly across all wells of several immunoSEQ 96-well plates, and each plate was treated as a replicate. For sorted subsets, around 200 ng genomic DNA, equal to 30,000 to 35,000 T cell genomes, was loaded into each replicate PCR. Purified libraries were measured with a Qubit 3.0 fluorometer, size-checked on a Bioanalyzer 2100, and measured again with the KAPA Library Quantification kit. Each immunoSEQ 96-well plate was sequenced on its own single-read 150-cycle Illumina NextSeq 550 flow cell. In the source study's methods: The immunoSEQ output contained only junctional sequences without quality scores, so filtering could not match that applied to full-length reads. Sequences were annotated with PyIR, a Python wrapper for IgBLAST v1.9, using IMGT germline references to assign V/J genes and CDR3. Any read was removed if the V/J assignment was weak (E-value above 1e-6), the CDR3 was missing, or the read contained stop codons, out-of-frame junctions, or ambiguous translated residues. V3J clonotypes were defined by identical inferred V gene, J gene, and CDR3 amino acid sequence. The percentage overlap between two repertoires was calculated by dividing the number of shared unique clonotypes by the size of the smaller repertoire. Repertoire richness was assessed with RTK rarefaction, the Chao1 estimator, and Recon v2.1 estimates of unobserved clonotypes. Generation probabilities were computed with OLGA for all TCRbeta clonotypes obtained by the gDNA method from a handful of donors. TCRdb's version of the immuneACCESS table is confined to in-frame rearrangements and falls short of the full clone set. An unresolved V gene accounts for under half of the shortfall where checked; the remainder is of unknown origin. V and J calls and clone size come straight from that table; D and trimming were deduced from the DNA. This sample comprises approximately 87,000 clones, 60% to 80% of them detected only once. About half of the sample belongs to the ten largest clones.

The chain is assembled from TRBV4-3 and TRBJ2-5; TRBD2 might be the D gene, on 6 matching bases. The sequence derives from a man aged 25-40 years in good health. What was sequenced was memory CD8+ T cells sorted from blood. Taken with the paper, the label for cell subset or site translates to: CD45RO+ cells pooled with CCR7-negative TemRA cells. In nucleotide form, the sequence is TGCGCCAGCAGCCCCCCAGGTGGGGCTAGCGAACAAGAGACCCAGTACTTC. Translated, this is CASSPPGGASEQETQYF.